The 4 T cell receptor beta chains listed next were all sequenced from one sample in a study of regulatory T cells in long-lasting Graves disease. The time point was: newly diagnosed GD, antithyroid drugs for less than 3 months. From PBMCs, RNA was extracted and then used to make the TCR library. Arm-PCR of CDR3 regions and iRepertoire HTBI primers were used to build TCR beta libraries. MiXCR, applied by TCRdb to the multiplex PCR reads, yields one record per CDR3 protein. Of 320,000 or so distinct CDR3 sequences listed, 15% to 20% are singletons. Material: peripheral blood mononuclear cells (PBMCs), obtained at new diagnosis, from a patient treated with antithyroid drugs. The receptors shown here come from a female donor with Graves disease.

The table lists this clonotype with many counts. The chain has TRBV12-5 and TRBJ1-2, with no clear D. V was shortened by 7 bases and J by 6 bases, with 12 bases between the two germline ends. Germline CDR1 is LGHNT and CDR2 is FRNRAP. There are 12 residues in the CDR3. The CDR3 bases are TGTGCTAGTGTCACCTCCCAGGATGGCTACACCTTC. It specifies CASVTSQDGYTF.

The chain recombines TRBV5-5 with TRBJ2-1; D gene unclear. Trimming took off 2 bases at V and 8 bases at J, with 5 bases between the two ends. The length of the CDR3 is 11 residues. CDR1 is SGHKS and CDR2 is YYEKEE in the germline V gene (reference sequence). The CDR3 region is CASSFLYEQFF. Written as DNA, the CDR3 is TGTGCCAGCAGCTTCCTCTATGAGCAGTTCTTC.

Comments on this clonotype: This likely stems from a read error, as it lies one base from a far larger clone. The genes are TRBV11-3 and TRBJ2-1, with TRBD2 identical over 11 bases. The V gene's germline CDR1 is SGHNT and CDR2 YENEEA. The CDR3 contains 17 residues. Trimming cost V 4 bases and J 13 bases; bases outside gene matches: 18. In nucleotides, the CDR3 is TGTGCCAGCAGCTCATCTATAGCGGGAGGGCCCCAAGAGACCCAGTTCTTC. Protein product: CASSSSIAGGPQETQFF.

This clonotype was seen more than once but under ten times. V and J are TRBV9 and TRBJ2-3, with 12 bases fitting TRBD1. Unmatched junction bases numbered 4, after V lost 2 bases and J lost 6 bases. There are 15 residues in the CDR3. Germline assignment: CDR1 SGDLS and CDR2 YYNGEE. CDR3 sequence (DNA): TGTGCCAGCAGCGTCGGGGACAGGGGGCTTGATACGCAGTATTTT. It translates to CASSVGDRGLDTQYF.